This T cell receptor (beta chain) emerged from a study of blood T cells in healthy people across ages. Study-wide findings and caveats: In long-lived donors, naive CD4+ cell counts and diversity exceeded those of aged donors. Roughly linear age-related decline in beta diversity appeared, significant by age approximately 43.

CDR3 length: 13 residues. The V gene lost 11 bases and the J gene lost 6 bases, with 20 bases spanning the gap. The germline V gene has CDR1 ENHRY and CDR2 SYGVKD. Primers used in a second PCR of about 6 to 11 cycles were a sample-barcoded 5' primer and a J-beta primer mix. Sequencing of every sample gave 2.5 million or more CDR3-containing paired-end reads. TCRdb itself ran the 5' RACE reads through MiXCR, one entry per CDR3 protein. The table records some 1,800,000 distinct CDR3 sequences, approximately 40% of them present only once. This clonotype was recorded a few times. Its matching antigen is unknown.

Sequenced: blood. The origin of this receptor is a human donor in good health. The chain has TRBV10-3 and TRBJ2-7, with a possible D match to TRBD2 (5 bases). CDR3 sequence reads: CASSRDSYVEQYF. The CDR3 DNA reads TGTGCCTCCTCCCGGGATTCCTACGTCGAGCAGTACTTC.